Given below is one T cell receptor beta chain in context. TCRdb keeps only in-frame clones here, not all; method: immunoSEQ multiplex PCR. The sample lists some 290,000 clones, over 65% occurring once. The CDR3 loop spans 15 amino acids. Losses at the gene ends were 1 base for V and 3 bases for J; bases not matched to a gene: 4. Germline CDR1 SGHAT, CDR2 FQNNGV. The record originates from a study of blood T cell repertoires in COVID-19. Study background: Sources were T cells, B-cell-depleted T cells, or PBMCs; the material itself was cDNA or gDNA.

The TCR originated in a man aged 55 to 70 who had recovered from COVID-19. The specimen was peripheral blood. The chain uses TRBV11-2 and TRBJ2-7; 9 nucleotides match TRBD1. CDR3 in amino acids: CASSLAGQGSYEQYF. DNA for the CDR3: TGTGCCAGCAGCTTAGCTGGACAGGGGAGCTACGAGCAGTACTTC.